The 16 T cell receptor beta chains presented below share a single source sample, sequenced in a study of CD8+ T cells in alopecia areata. Treatment noted: oral pan-JAK inhibitor, 5-10 mg twice daily. RNA was extracted and reverse transcribed into cDNA as the sequencing template. Generated by immunoSEQ multiplex PCR, the TCRdb table keeps only in-frame clones and is missing some. The sample holds fewer than 250,000 clones; approximately 45% are singletons and the top ten take 2.6%. This specimen consisted of CD4+ T cells sorted from blood, obtained at roughly week 36, from a patient treated with tofacitinib. The receptors originated from a human donor with alopecia areata.

This clone was seen more than once but under ten times. The chain couples TRBV30 to TRBJ2-2; 8 bases are a match to TRBD2. CDR1 is GTSNPN and CDR2 is SVGIG in the germline V gene (reference sequence). V lost 6 bases and J lost 1; bases outside the gene matches: 7. This CDR3 is built from 15 residues. CDR3 bases: TGTGCCTGCGTTACTAGCGGAATGAACACCGGGGAGCTGTTTTTT. It specifies CACVTSGMNTGELFF.

This clone was seen more than once but under ten times. This chain connects TRBV6-1 to TRBJ2-5, with 12 bases that match TRBD2. Germline assignment: CDR1 MNHNS and CDR2 SASEGT. The CDR3 has 15 residues. J was trimmed by 4 bases and V by 6 bases; bases with no gene match: 6. CDR3 sequence: CASRRLAGGPETQYF. The CDR3, as DNA: TGTGCCAGCAGGAGGCTAGCGGGAGGGCCAGAGACCCAGTACTTC.

This chain uses TRBV30 with TRBJ1-2, with TRBD1 identical over 7 bases. V was clipped by 0 bases and J by 3 bases; unmatched bases: 7. CDR3 size: 15 residues. CDR1 and CDR2 (germline): GTSNPN, SVGIG (reference sequence). The CDR3 region is CAWSVRAGGHYGYTF. CDR3 sequence (DNA): TGTGCCTGGAGTGTACGGGCAGGGGGACACTATGGCTACACCTTC.

The chain recombines TRBV29-1 with TRBJ2-7, with a tentative D call TRBD1 (6 bases). This CDR3 region has 13 residues. Per the germline V gene, CDR1 is SQVTM and CDR2 is ANQGSEA. V shed 5 bases and J shed 2 bases, with 13 bases lying between them. The CDR3 loop is CSVRGHLPYEQYF. CDR3 bases: TGCAGCGTTCGGGGACACCTACCCTACGAGCAGTACTTC.

The chain combines TRBV7-6 with TRBJ1-5, with D perhaps matching TRBD1 (5 bases). CDR3 length: 13 residues. The germline CDR1 and CDR2 sequences are SGHVS and FNYEAQ. V lost 7 bases and J lost 2, with 9 bases in between. The DNA of the CDR3 is TGTGCCAGCATCCGGGGGGGCAATCAGCCCCAGCATTTT. It translates to CASIRGGNQPQHF.

This rearrangement joins TRBV11-2 to TRBJ2-7, with unresolved D. The V gene's germline CDR1 is SGHAT and CDR2 FQNNGV. The CDR3 loop spans 14 amino acids. Deletions cut 0 bases from V and 9 bases from J, with 15 bases between. The CDR3 bases are TGTGCCAGCAGCTTAGATCGGTTCGGATCGGGGCAGTACTTC. Its translation is CASSLDRFGSGQYF.

There are a few counts of this clone. The rearrangement uses TRBV7-2 and TRBJ1-1; 9 bases align to TRBD1. Per the germline V gene, CDR1 is SGHTA and CDR2 is FQGNSA. This CDR3 spans 16 amino acids. The trim removed 5 bases at V and 6 bases at J, leaving 13 bases unmatched. The CDR3 sequence: CASSLWTGARRAEAFF. CDR3 DNA: TGTGCCAGCAGCCTGTGGACAGGGGCTAGGAGGGCTGAAGCTTTCTTT.

The chain employs TRBV7-9 and TRBJ2-2; 11 bases are a match to TRBD2. This CDR3 is 16 amino acids long. Trimming removed 5 bases from V and 2 bases from J; junction bases left unmatched: 4. CDR1 is SEHNR, CDR2 FQNEAQ, per germline (reference sequence). CDR3 sequence reads: CASSPGLAGNTGELFF. The DNA of the CDR3 is TGTGCCAGCAGCCCAGGACTAGCGGGCAACACCGGGGAGCTGTTTTTT.

The genes are TRBV9 and TRBJ2-3; D is possibly TRBD2 (5 bases). The CDR3 runs 15 residues. Between the trimmed V and J ends, which lost 6 bases and 2 bases, there was a span of 16 bases. The germline V gene encodes CDR1 SGDLS and CDR2 YYNGEE. In DNA, the CDR3 is TGTGCCAGCAACGATCGGGGAGCGGTCACAGATACGCAGTATTTT. This codes for CASNDRGAVTDTQYF.

This chain connects TRBV6-5 to TRBJ2-7; TRBD1 might be the D (5 bases). Germline V CDR1 and CDR2: MNHEY, SVGAGI. This CDR3 contains 12 residues. V was trimmed by 0 bases and J by 13 bases, leaving 13 bases between them. CDR3 amino acids: CASSYSGKQGYF. For the CDR3, the DNA is TGTGCCAGCAGTTACTCGGGGAAGCAGGGCTACTTC.

V usage is TRBV5-1 and J usage is TRBJ2-1; weak D call: TRBD1 (5 bases). Per the germline V gene, CDR1 is SGHRS and CDR2 is YFSETQ. The CDR3 has 13 amino acids. Trimming cost V 0 bases and J 4 bases, with 5 bases left between them. The CDR3 here is CASSLDRYNEQFF. CDR3 coding DNA: TGCGCCAGCAGCTTGGACAGGTACAATGAGCAGTTCTTC.

This clone occurred a few times. J is TRBJ1-2 and V is TRBV2, with D maybe TRBD1 (5 bases). Germline V gene sequence: CDR1 SNHLY, CDR2 FYNNEI. V was shortened by 4 bases and J by 6 bases, with 9 bases between the two germline ends. This CDR3 is built from 12 residues. In DNA, the CDR3 is TGTGCCAGCAGTGCCACAGGAAATGGCTACACCTTC. This codes for CASSATGNGYTF.

This chain links TRBV20-1 with TRBJ1-2, with TRBD1 identical over 8 bases. Per germline, CDR1 DFQATT and CDR2 SNEGSKA (reference sequence). The CDR3 sequence is 11 residues long. The J segment lost 8 bases and the V segment lost 5 bases, leaving 4 bases of the junction unmatched. CDR3 DNA: TGCAGTGCTCAGGACAGGGACGGCTACACCTTC. Encoded protein: CSAQDRDGYTF.

The chain links TRBV29-1 to TRBJ2-4; maybe TRBD1 (6 bases). The germline V gene has CDR1 SQVTM and CDR2 ANQGSEA. The V end was cut by 6 bases, the J end by 1 base, with 10 bases between. The CDR3 sequence is 13 residues long. The CDR3: CSVMDSAKNIQYF. In DNA, the CDR3 is TGCAGCGTCATGGACAGCGCCAAAAACATTCAGTACTTC.

This clone was observed a handful of times. This chain uses TRBV29-1 with TRBJ2-1; D is undetermined. The CDR3 has 12 residues. Germline V CDR1 and CDR2: SQVTM, ANQGSEA. The germline V and J ends were trimmed by 4 bases and 10 bases, with 14 bases remaining between them. The CDR3 DNA reads TGCAGCGTTGGGTCTAGTCTTAGAGAGCAGTTCTTC. Protein: CSVGSSLREQFF.

The CDR3 sequence is CACQAGGRAEQYF. The DNA of the CDR3 is TGTGCCTGTCAAGCGGGAGGGAGGGCCGAGCAGTACTTC. V usage is TRBV30 and J usage is TRBJ2-7; 10 bases map to TRBD2. The germline gives CDR1 GTSNPN, CDR2 SVGIG (reference sequence). Losses at the gene ends were 6 bases for V and 6 bases for J; bases not matched to a gene: 8. CDR3 length: 13 residues.